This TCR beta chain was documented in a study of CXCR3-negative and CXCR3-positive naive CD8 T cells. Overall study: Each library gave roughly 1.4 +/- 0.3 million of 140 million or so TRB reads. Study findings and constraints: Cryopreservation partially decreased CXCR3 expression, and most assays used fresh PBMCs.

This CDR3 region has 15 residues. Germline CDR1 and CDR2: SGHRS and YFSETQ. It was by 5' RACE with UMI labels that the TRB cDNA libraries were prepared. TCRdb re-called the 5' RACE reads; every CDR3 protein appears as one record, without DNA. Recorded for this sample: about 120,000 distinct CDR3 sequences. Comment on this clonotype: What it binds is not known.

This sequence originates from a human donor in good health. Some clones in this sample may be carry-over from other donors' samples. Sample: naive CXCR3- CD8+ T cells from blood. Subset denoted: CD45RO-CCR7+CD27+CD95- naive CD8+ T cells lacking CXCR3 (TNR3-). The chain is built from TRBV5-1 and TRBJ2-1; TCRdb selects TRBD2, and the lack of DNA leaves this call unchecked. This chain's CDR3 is CASSLVAGADNEQFF.